This entry lists 4 T cell receptor beta chains sequenced from one sample in a study of CD8 T cells in Susac syndrome. Random hexamers served to reverse transcribe about 0.5 to 1 ug RNA. TCRdb processed the immunoSEQ multiplex PCR reads anew with MiXCR; each CDR3 protein has one entry. The table lists roughly 180,000 distinct CDR3 sequences, just under 95% of them singletons. Sequencing was performed on CD4+ T cells from PBMCs. These receptors originate from a human donor with Susac syndrome.

This chain joins TRBV5-1 and TRBJ2-4; D is perhaps TRBD2 (7 bases). Germline CDR1 reads SGHRS; CDR2 reads YFSETQ. This CDR3 comprises 15 residues. Trimming stripped 0 bases from V and 6 bases from J, with 13 bases between. The CDR3 sequence: CASSLEGEGINIQYF. CDR3 nucleotide sequence: TGCGCCAGCAGCTTGGAGGGGGAGGGGATAAACATTCAGTACTTC.

This chain connects TRBV27 to TRBJ2-6; tentative D call: TRBD2 (5 bases). The germline CDR1 and CDR2 sequences are MNHEY and SMNVEV (reference sequence). Trimming removed 5 bases from V and 6 bases from J, with 11 bases in between. The CDR3 is made up of 14 amino acids. CDR3 sequence: CASSSYGEANVLTF. The CDR3 DNA is TGTGCCAGCAGTAGTTACGGGGAGGCCAACGTCCTGACTTTC. The full variable domain, its missing parts supplied by reference TRBV27 and TRBJ2-6, is EAQVTQNPRYLITVTGKKLTVTCSQNMNHEYMSWYRQDPGLGLRQIYYSMNVEVTDKGDVPEGYKVSRKEKRNFPLILESPSPNQTSLYFCASSSYGEANVLTFGAGSRLTVL.

The chain recombines TRBV29-1 with TRBJ1-1; no definite D call. Trimming shortened V by 7 bases and J by 4 bases, and 13 bases separated the two germline ends. Germline V gene lookup returns CDR1 SQVTM and CDR2 ANQGSEA. The CDR3 runs 12 residues. In nucleotides, the CDR3 is TGCAGCGGTGCTGACGGACTCACTGAAGCTTTCTTT. Its translation is CSGADGLTEAFF.

This clonotype has only one observation. The chain joins TRBV20-1 to TRBJ2-1; TRBD2 might be the D (5 bases). Germline V gene lookup returns CDR1 DFQATT and CDR2 SNEGSKA (reference sequence). The CDR3 is 16 residues long. V dropped 6 bases and J dropped 2 bases, with 20 bases sitting between them. The CDR3 reads CSAYPGVGSPYNEQFF. In DNA, the CDR3 is TGCAGTGCGTATCCCGGAGTGGGGAGCCCCTACAATGAGCAGTTCTTC.